This is a list of T cell receptor beta chains from one sample in a study of shared clonotypes between healthy human individuals. Some clones are missing from TCRdb's copy, which holds only in-frame ones; the method was immunoSEQ multiplex PCR. The data contain around 2,000,000 clones, 85% to 95% of them singletons. The sequenced sample consisted of naive CD8+ T cells sorted from blood. All receptors come from a man aged 18 to 29 in good health. CDR3s include the opening cysteine and the closing phenylalanine or tryptophan. The order of the fields is D gene, J gene, clone size, V gene, CDR3 DNA, CDR3 protein. A D gene is named only where the DNA matches it firmly. Some rows mark clone size as missing; the rest say once, few, many or name a class of expanded clone.

TRBD1 TRBJ2-5 NA TRBV7-7 TGTGCTAGCAGTCCGAACAGGGGTCCCCAAGAGACCCAGTACTTC CASSPNRGPQETQYF
NA TRBJ2-7 NA TRBV6-5 TGTGCCAGCAGTTATGTTTCCGGATCCTACGAGCAGTACTTC CASSYVSGSYEQYF
NA TRBJ2-1 once TRBV10-1 TGCGCCAGCAGTGAGGTGGGGCTCGGCTACAATGAGCAGTTCTTC CASSEVGLGYNEQFF
NA TRBJ2-4 NA TRBV5-6 TGTGCCAGCAGCTTAAGGGGATGGGAAAACATTCAGTACTTC CASSLRGWENIQYF
NA TRBJ2-5 NA TRBV10-2 TGCGCCAGCAGTGAGGATTTCCGGGAAGGTGAAGAGACCCAGTACTTC CASSEDFREGEETQYF
NA TRBJ1-1 NA TRBV2 TGTGCCAGCAGTGGGGACATGGGAACTGAAGCTTTCTTT CASSGDMGTEAFF
TRBD2 TRBJ2-7 NA TRBV2 TGTGCCAGCAGTGAAAGGGGAGCGGGGGGCCCAACCTACGAGCAGTACTTC CASSERGAGGPTYEQYF
NA TRBJ2-7 NA TRBV6-5 TGTGCCAGCAGTTACATGGCAGGGGCCTACGAGCAGTACTTC CASSYMAGAYEQYF
TRBD2 TRBJ2-7 NA TRBV2 TGTGCCAGCGCTGAAGGCGGACTAGCGTTGTTC CASAEGGLALF
NA TRBJ2-7 NA TRBV7-9 TGTGCCAGCAGCCAACCGCTTGGCTACGAGCAGTACTTC CASSQPLGYEQYF
NA TRBJ2-2 once TRBV30 TGTGCCTGGAGTGTGGGGGCTTGGAACACCGGGGAGCTGTTTTTT CAWSVGAWNTGELFF
NA TRBJ2-1 NA TRBV6-1 TGTGCCAGCAGTGAACGGGGGACCTACAATGAGCAGTTCTTC CASSERGTYNEQFF
NA TRBJ2-7 NA TRBV6-1 TGTGCCAGCAGTGGAGTTTCCTACGAGCAGTACTTC CASSGVSYEQYF
NA TRBJ1-5 NA TRBV6-1 TGTGCCAGCAGTGAATTTTGGTCAGCAAATCAGCCCCAGCATTTT CASSEFWSANQPQHF
TRBD2 TRBJ2-1 NA TRBV18 TGTGCCAGCTCACCAAGTTCCCTAGCGGGAGATAATGAGCAGTTCTTC CASSPSSLAGDNEQFF
NA TRBJ2-7 NA TRBV5-6 TGTGCCAGCAGCTTACCCGGGACGGAGAGCTCCTACGAGCAGTACTTC CASSLPGTESSYEQYF
TRBD1 TRBJ1-1 NA TRBV13 TGTGCCAGCAGCTCGGCACAGGGGGCGGCTGAAGCTTTCTTT CASSSAQGAAEAFF
TRBD2 TRBJ2-1 NA TRBV19 TGTGCCAGTAGTATCCGCGGGGGTCCCTACAATGAGCAGTTCTTC CASSIRGGPYNEQFF
NA TRBJ2-1 NA TRBV5-1 TGCGCCAGCAGCTTGGAAACGGTCTTCTATGAGCAGTTCTTC CASSLETVFYEQFF
TRBD2 TRBJ2-5 NA TRBV5-6 TGTGCCAGCAGCTTGGCGGGAGGACAAGAGACCCAGTACTTC CASSLAGGQETQYF
NA TRBJ2-7 NA TRBV2 TGTGCCAGCAGCGCAATAGAGCAGTACTTC CASSAIEQYF
NA TRBJ2-7 NA TRBV11-2 TGTGCCAGCAGCACCATCTACGAGCAGTACTTC CASSTIYEQYF
NA TRBJ2-7 NA TRBV27 TGTGCCAGCAGTTCAACCGGTCATTACGAGCAGTACTTC CASSSTGHYEQYF
NA TRBJ1-1 NA TRBV4-1 TGCGCCAGCAGCCAAGAGGGACGGAACACTGAAGCTTTCTTT CASSQEGRNTEAFF
NA TRBJ2-3 NA TRBV19 TGTGCCAGTAGTATAGGCGGCAGCCCCTCCACAGATACGCAGTATTTT CASSIGGSPSTDTQYF
NA TRBJ2-2 NA TRBV6-1 TGTGCCAGCAGCGACAACCGGGAGCTGTTTTTT CASSDNRELFF
NA TRBJ1-2 NA TRBV2 TGTGCCAGCAGTTCTTCAGGGGAACATTATGGCTACACCTTC CASSSSGEHYGYTF
NA TRBJ1-1 once TRBV18 TGTGCCAGCTCACCGCGGGACAACACTGAAGCTTTCTTT CASSPRDNTEAFF
TRBD2 TRBJ2-1 NA TRBV7-9 TGTGCCAGCAGCTTACTAGCGGGGAGGAGCAATGAGCAGTTCTTC CASSLLAGRSNEQFF
NA TRBJ2-1 once TRBV28 TGTGCCAGCATGACGGTTGGTGACGGGACGGTAGCTTCGGCTTTCAACAATGAGCAGTTCTTC CASMTVGDGTVASAFNNEQFF
TRBD1 TRBJ2-4 NA TRBV4-1 TGCGCCAGCAGCCAAGATCAAAGGGCAGGGGGACAGTACTTC CASSQDQRAGGQYF
NA TRBJ2-7 NA TRBV5-8 TGTGCCAGCAGCATGACTCTGGAGCAGTACTTC CASSMTLEQYF
TRBD1 TRBJ2-3 NA TRBV5-6 TGTGCCAGCAGCTTGGGGCAGGGGGCAGATACGCAGTATTTT CASSLGQGADTQYF
NA TRBJ1-1 NA TRBV28 TGTGCCAGATTAGGGGTCACTGAAGCTTTCTTT CARLGVTEAFF
NA TRBJ1-5 NA TRBV4-1 TGCGCCAGCAGCCAAGAATGGCCGTTTAGCAATCAGCCCCAGCATTTT CASSQEWPFSNQPQHF
TRBD1 TRBJ2-5 NA TRBV29-1 TGCAGCGCCCCCGCCAGGGACAGAAACCAAGAGACCCAGTACTTC CSAPARDRNQETQYF
NA TRBJ2-7 NA TRBV5-1 TGCGCCAGCAGCTTGGGGGCGAATTACGAGCAGTACTTC CASSLGANYEQYF
NA TRBJ1-6 NA TRBV25-1 TGTGCCAGCCGGACGGGATATTCACCCCTCCACTTT CASRTGYSPLHF
NA TRBJ2-1 NA TRBV21-1 TGTGCCAGCAGCAAAGCGCTTTGGGGAGGTAAGAACAATGAGCAGTTCTTC CASSKALWGGKNNEQFF
NA TRBJ1-1 NA TRBV5-8 TGTGCCAGCAGCTTGTTACTAGCTTTCTTT CASSLLLAFF
NA TRBJ2-7 NA TRBV10-2 TGCGCCAGCGTATTGGACGGAGCCTACGAGCAGTACTTC CASVLDGAYEQYF